The entry below describes one T cell receptor (beta chain). This clonotype was counted only a few times. Its recognized antigen is unknown. No base quality values were provided; no much bigger clone lies one nucleotide off. Cut back by 3 bases and 2 bases, the V and J ends lie 11 bases apart. From its cysteine to its phenylalanine, the CDR3 spans 15 amino acids. The DNA shown is the 45-base CDR3, in frame from base 1. Based on the germline V gene (reference sequence), the CDR1 and CDR2 sequences are DFQATT and SNEGSKA. This entry belongs to a study of T-cell reconstitution after alpha-beta-depleted transplantation in children (dated by TCRdb to the mid-2010s). Turning to the overall study: T-cell immune reconstitution after TCRalphabeta/CD19-depleted allogeneic hematopoietic cell transplantation in children was quantitatively tracked in the study by means of TCR repertoire profiling.

Library prep was done by PCR. The reads were generated on an Illumina HiSeq 2500. Molecular barcoding was employed in the preparation of TCR libraries, with unique molecular identifiers being used to normalize TCRbeta repertoire quantification. TCRdb cleaned the public reads at Q25 with fastp, built clones with MiXCR and kept in-frame beta chains. CDR3 protein sequences are deduplicated, and each keeps its most common genes and DNA. This sample lists some 600,000 distinct CDR3 sequences; 16% were detected once. Jointly, the top ten make up 0.85% to 1.3% of the sample. This TCR derives from a human donor who donated a stem cell graft to a child with acute myeloid leukemia. The chain couples TRBV20-1 to TRBJ1-6; the best D guess is TRBD1, with 5 bases matching. The source was PBMCs from the stem cell graft donor, collected from the stem cell graft. The DNA reads as follows: TGCAGTGCTAGCCCTCTGGGGGCCTATAATTCACCCCTCCACTTT. Its translation is CSASPLGAYNSPLHF.